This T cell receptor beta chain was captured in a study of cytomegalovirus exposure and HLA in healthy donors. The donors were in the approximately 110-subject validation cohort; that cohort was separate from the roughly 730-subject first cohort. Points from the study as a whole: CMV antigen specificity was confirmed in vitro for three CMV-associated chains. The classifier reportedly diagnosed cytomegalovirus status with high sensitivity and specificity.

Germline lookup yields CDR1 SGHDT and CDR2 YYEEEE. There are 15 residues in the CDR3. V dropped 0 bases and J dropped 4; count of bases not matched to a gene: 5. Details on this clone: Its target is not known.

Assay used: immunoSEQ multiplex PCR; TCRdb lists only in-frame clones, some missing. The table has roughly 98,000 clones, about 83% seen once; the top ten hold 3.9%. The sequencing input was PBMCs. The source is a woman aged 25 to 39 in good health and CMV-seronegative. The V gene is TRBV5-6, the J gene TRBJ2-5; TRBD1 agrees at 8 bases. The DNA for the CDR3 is TGTGCCAGCAGCTTGGCCGGGCAGGGGGCAGAGACCCAGTACTTC. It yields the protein CASSLAGQGAETQYF.